One sample yielded the 6 T cell receptor beta chains listed below, sequenced in a study of blood T cell repertoires in COVID-19. Generated by immunoSEQ multiplex PCR, the TCRdb table keeps only in-frame clones and is missing some. The repertoire holds 150,000 to 200,000 clones, with approximately 82% as singletons. Sequencing was performed on PBMCs or T cells enriched from blood (not recorded which). The receptors here all came from a man in his fifties who had recovered from COVID-19.

This clone showed up just a few times. The gene calls are TRBV18 and TRBJ1-1; D might be TRBD1 (5 bases). The V gene lost 9 bases and the J gene lost 4 bases, with 21 bases spanning the gap. Per the germline V gene, CDR1 is KGHSH and CDR2 is LQKENI. The CDR3 loop spans 15 amino acids. The CDR3: CASSESSGGGTEAFF. CDR3 coding DNA: TGTGCCAGTTCCGAGTCATCCGGGGGAGGCACTGAAGCTTTCTTT. Using reference TRBV18 and TRBJ1-1 for the parts outside the CDR3, the full variable domain is NAGVMQNPRHLVRRRGQEARLRCSPMKGHSHVYWYRQLPEEGLKFMVYLQKENIIDESGMPKERFSAEFPKEGPSILRIQQVVRGDSAAYFCASSESSGGGTEAFFGQGTRLTVV.

This clone showed up just once. This chain links TRBV5-6 with TRBJ1-2; TRBD1 agrees at 7 bases. With 4 bases clipped from V and 4 bases from J, the junction kept 10 bases outside the gene matches. In germline, CDR1 is SGHDT, CDR2 YYEEEE. The CDR3 loop spans 15 amino acids. The CDR3, as DNA: TGTGCCAGCAGCCTTACAGGGGATCCCCCCTATGGCTACACCTTC. This encodes CASSLTGDPPYGYTF.

This clone showed up just a few times. The V call is TRBV5-1, the J call TRBJ2-1; tentative D call: TRBD2 (5 bases). V lost 2 bases and J lost 2, with 14 bases in between. Looked up from germline, CDR1 is SGHRS and CDR2 is YFSETQ. The CDR3 loop spans 16 amino acids. CDR3 nucleotide sequence: TGCGCCAGCAGCTTATCTTCGGACTCTGCCTACAATGAGCAGTTCTTC. Translated, it gives CASSLSSDSAYNEQFF. Variable domain in full (rest from reference TRBV5-1 and TRBJ2-1): KAGVTQTPRYLIKTRGQQVTLSCSPISGHRSVSWYQQTPGQGLQFLFEYFSETQRNKGNFPGRFSGRQFSNSRSEMNVSTLELGDSALYLCASSLSSDSAYNEQFFGPGTRLTVL.

The chain uses TRBV5-1 and TRBJ1-5, with D unresolved. Germline V lookup: CDR1 SGHRS, CDR2 YFSETQ. The germline V and J ends were trimmed by 0 bases and 2 bases, with 12 bases remaining between them. CDR3 length: 16 residues. CDR3 protein: CASSLDFLGGNQPQHF. CDR3 in DNA: TGCGCCAGCAGCTTGGACTTCCTAGGCGGCAATCAGCCCCAGCATTTT. The entire variable domain, with the rest obtained from reference TRBV5-1 and TRBJ1-5, is as follows: KAGVTQTPRYLIKTRGQQVTLSCSPISGHRSVSWYQQTPGQGLQFLFEYFSETQRNKGNFPGRFSGRQFSNSRSEMNVSTLELGDSALYLCASSLDFLGGNQPQHFGDGTRLSIL.

This clone was observed a handful of times. The rearrangement joins TRBV9 to TRBJ2-2; D is uncertain. CDR1 is SGDLS and CDR2 is YYNGEE in the germline V gene. The CDR3 covers 17 residues. Deletions cut 4 bases from V and 0 bases from J, with 16 bases between. The CDR3 DNA is TGTGCCAGCAGCCCCTACGTGACACTCTCGAACACCGGGGAGCTGTTTTTT. This codes for CASSPYVTLSNTGELFF.

The chain couples TRBV3-1 (or the pseudogene TRBV3-2) to TRBJ2-7; tentatively, D is TRBD2 (6 bases). The CDR3 contains 14 residues. The V and J ends lost 4 bases and 1 base respectively, with 11 bases between them. Germline V CDR1 and CDR2: LGHDT, YNNKEL (reference sequence). The CDR3 spells CASSPGTLSYEQYF. Here the CDR3 DNA reads TGTGCCAGCAGCCCCGGGACTCTTTCCTACGAGCAGTACTTC.